One TCR beta chain is described in this entry. The target of this receptor is not known. Nothing much larger sits one base from this clone, and base qualities are not available. This entry belongs to a study of T cell responses to AZD1222 COVID-19 vaccine (dated by TCRdb to about 2021). Regarding the research as a whole: Because spike-specific TCR depth and breadth did not differ between the two schedules, AZD1222 recipients who got a second dose at roughly 4 weeks were pooled with those who got a second dose at roughly 12 weeks. A total of more than 230 trial participants underwent TCR sequencing, of whom roughly 210 received two doses of AZD1222 and 26 received two doses of the MenACWY control vaccine. Trial participants were enrolled into age subgroups of 18-55, 56-69 and 70-plus years, which contained 148, 28 and 57 TCR-sequenced participants, respectively.

Summary of the overall study and its limitations: Reportedly, almost half of the unique spike-specific TCRs recognized epitopes lying outside the regions that are mutated in the B.1.351 and B.1.1.7 variants. Because no day 14 peak-response samples were available, repertoires were characterized only after the peak T cell response. Conclusions about previously exposed vaccinees are limited, since just a handful of AZD1222 recipients were seropositive for SARS-CoV-2 at baseline. After two AZD1222 doses, both the breadth and the depth of spike-specific TCRs were significantly higher than at day 0 and than in MenACWY recipients. Most participants were white British and females outnumbered males, and the authors suggested that clonal diversity may have been underestimated. The 56-69-year group was small, and its depth increase did not reach significance, likely because of low power. Vaccine-associated CD4 TCRs spanned the whole spike protein, with dominant responses in regions 160-218 and 743-854.

For CDR1 and CDR2, the germline V gene (reference sequence) lists LNHDA and SQIVND. The CDR3 measures 12 amino acids from cysteine to phenylalanine. Left in the record is the CDR3 DNA by itself, 36 bases read in frame from the first base. A distance of 8 bases separates the germline ends of V and J, which lose 4 bases and 7 bases respectively. The CDR3 regions of human TCRbeta chains were analyzed by immunosequencing. On the study's bioinformatics: TCRs in the repertoires were compared against a reference library of SARS-CoV-2-specific TCRs that had been generated with the MIRA antigen-specificity platform. Breadth was defined as the fraction of unique TCRs that were SARS-CoV-2-associated. Depth was defined as the fraction of total T cells that were SARS-CoV-2-associated. Each spike-specific TCR was assigned to its reactive spike region and to a CD4 or CD8 class using the MIRA data. Log10-transformed breadth and depth values were compared by one-way ANOVA with Sidak's multiple comparisons tests. The source is immuneACCESS, and TCRdb retained only in-frame sequences with V and J called. Part of the clones is not carried over; for the studies checked, unresolved V genes explain less than half of this, and the remainder is unexplained. D and trimming come from the DNA, and the V and J calls and clone size come from that table. Counted in this sample were some 130,000 clones; about 92% of them appeared once. Together, the top ten hold just over 3% of the sample.

Per the publication, the time point label means: baseline before first vaccination. Vaccinee samples were obtained from the UK trials COV001 and COV002, which included a single-blind randomized controlled phase 2/3 trial of AZD1222 (ChAdOx1 nCoV-19) in healthy adults. For TCRbeta chain sequencing, PBMC samples were collected from trial participants at day 0 and at day 28 after the second dose. The source was peripheral blood, collected on day 0 of AZD1222 vaccination. The chain links TRBV19 with TRBJ2-1, with a weak D call of TRBD1 (5 bases match). This clonotype originated in an adult in good health. The nucleotide sequence reads as follows: TGTGCCAGTAGTACCTACAGGAATGAGCAGTTCTTC. Its translation is CASSTYRNEQFF.